The 28 T cell receptor beta chains below were found in one sample sequenced in a study of regulatory T cells in long-lasting Graves disease. Assembly of TCR beta libraries relied on iRepertoire HTBI primers together with Arm-PCR of CDR3 regions. TCRdb independently ran MiXCR on the multiplex PCR reads; one entry per CDR3 protein. Altogether approximately 400,000 distinct CDR3 sequences are present, around 22% being singletons, with the ten largest covering about a quarter. Time point here: persistent/refractory GD, antithyroid drugs over 5 years with positive TRAb. The TCR library was made from RNA extracted from PBMCs. The sequencing here drew on peripheral blood mononuclear cells (PBMCs), taken when the disease was refractory, from a patient treated with antithyroid drugs. These receptors came from a female donor with Graves disease.

The chain joins TRBV9 to TRBJ2-2, with D possibly being TRBD1 (6 bases). This CDR3 spans 14 amino acids. CDR1 is SGDLS, CDR2 YYNGEE, per germline. Trimming took off 3 bases at V and 5 bases at J, with 11 bases between the two ends. Here the CDR3 reads CASSGYRETGELFF. In DNA form, the CDR3 reads TGTGCCAGCAGCGGATACAGGGAGACCGGGGAGCTGTTTTTT. Complete variable domain (other parts from reference TRBV9 and TRBJ2-2): DSGVTQTPKHLITATGQRVTLRCSPRSGDLSVYWYQQSLDQGLQFLIQYYNGEERAKGNILERFSAQQFPDLHSELNLSSLELGDSALYFCASSGYRETGELFFGEGSRLTVL.

This clonotype was found many times. The gene calls are TRBV12-3 or TRBV12-4 and TRBJ1-1, with 7 positions matching TRBD1. This CDR3 is 15 amino acids long. With 6 bases clipped from V and 1 base from J, the junction kept 8 bases outside the gene matches. The CDR3 region is CASRGARDRNTEAFF. The CDR3 region has the DNA TGTGCCAGCAGGGGGGCCCGGGACAGGAACACTGAAGCTTTCTTT.

In regard to this clonotype: Lacking the conserved final phenylalanine or tryptophan, this CDR3 likely reflects a read error. The chain employs TRBV6-1 and TRBJ1-1; D is unclear. Per germline, CDR1 MNHNS and CDR2 SASEGT. CDR3 length: 15 amino acids. CDR3 sequence: CASSKADGIYTEAFS. The CDR3, as DNA: TGTGCCAGCAGTAAAGCGGACGGGATATACACTGAAGCTTTCTCT.

The V call is TRBV5-6, the J call TRBJ1-3; 8 bases are shared with TRBD1. Per the germline V gene, CDR1 is SGHDT and CDR2 is YYEEEE. V dropped 4 bases and J dropped 4; count of bases not matched to a gene: 10. The CDR3 runs 16 residues. The DNA of the CDR3 is TGTGCCAGCAGCGGCCGGGACAGGATATGGGGAAACACCATATATTTT. Amino acid sequence: CASSGRDRIWGNTIYF.

This clonotype came up a few times. This CDR3 is CASSLDTGAAQHF. The CDR3 DNA sequence: TGTGCCAGCAGCTTAGACACGGGAGCGGCCCAGCATTTT. The chain is built from TRBV7-2 and TRBJ1-5; the D is unclear. CDR3 length equals 13 residues. Germline V lookup: CDR1 SGHTA, CDR2 FQGNSA. The germline V and J ends were trimmed by 1 base and 11 bases, with 12 bases remaining between them.

The chain joins TRBV19 to TRBJ2-5; D is perhaps TRBD2 (7 bases). This CDR3 has 17 amino acids. Germline-derived CDR1 and CDR2 are LNHDA and SQIVND (reference sequence). Trimming removed 7 bases at V and 2 bases at J, with 23 bases between. In nucleotides, the CDR3 is TGTGCCAGTACCATAGGGGGGGCTACCGAAAAGCAAGAGACCCAGTACTTC. Protein: CASTIGGATEKQETQYF.

This clonotype occurred once. This chain uses TRBV10-3 with TRBJ2-5; 10 bases fit TRBD2. CDR3 length: 15 amino acids. Unmatched junction bases numbered 5, after V lost 4 bases and J lost 3 bases. Germline CDR1 is ENHRY and CDR2 is SYGVKD. The CDR3 loop reads CAISGPSGRKETQYF. CDR3 DNA: TGTGCCATCAGTGGCCCTAGCGGGAGAAAAGAGACCCAGTACTTC.

Ten or more counts support this clonotype. The V and J genes are TRBV7-8 and TRBJ1-4; possibly TRBD1 for D (5 bases). The ends were cut back, 0 bases at V and 7 bases at J, with 12 bases in the middle. This CDR3 region has 15 residues. The germline V gene has CDR1 SGHVS and CDR2 FQNEAQ. CDR3 amino acids: CASSLAHGHVEKLFF. Written as DNA, the CDR3 is TGTGCCAGCAGCTTAGCGCACGGACACGTTGAAAAACTGTTTTTT. The complete variable domain, with remaining parts taken from reference TRBV7-8 and TRBJ1-4, reads GAGVSQSPRYKVAKRGQDVALRCDPISGHVSLFWYQQALGQGPEFLTYFQNEAQLDKSGLPSDRFFAERPEGSVSTLKIQRTQQEDSAVYLCASSLAHGHVEKLFFGSGTQLSVL.

This clonotype was found many times. The chain couples TRBV2 to TRBJ2-2; TRBD1 matches 10 bases. In germline, CDR1 is SNHLY, CDR2 FYNNEI. Unmatched junction bases numbered 12, after V lost 7 bases and J lost 7 bases. The CDR3 extends over 16 amino acids. DNA for the CDR3: TGTGCCAGCACTATACAAGACAGGGGGCTTGGCGGGGAGCTGTTTTTT. Amino acid sequence: CASTIQDRGLGGELFF.

V is TRBV6-9 and J is TRBJ2-5, with a weak D call TRBD2 (6 bases). The germline V gene has CDR1 MNHGY and CDR2 SVAAGI. The CDR3 contains 16 residues. V was cut by 4 bases and J by 0 bases, with 15 bases left in between. This CDR3 is CASSSLGAGYQETQYF. The CDR3 nucleotides read TGTGCCAGCAGTTCCCTCGGGGCGGGGTACCAAGAGACCCAGTACTTC.

The V call is TRBV30, the J call TRBJ2-7; 14 positions match TRBD2. Germline V gene lookup returns CDR1 GTSNPN and CDR2 SVGIG (reference sequence). The CDR3 is 22 residues long. Unmatched junction bases numbered 27, after V lost 1 base and J lost 7 bases. CDR3 DNA sequence: TGTGCCTGGAGTGGAGGGACAGGGCGACTAGCGGGAGGGCCGTCCCAGAGTTGGGAGCAGTACTTC. Translating it yields CAWSGGTGRLAGGPSQSWEQYF.

The chain couples TRBV28 to TRBJ2-7; D not certain. From germline, CDR1 is MDHEN and CDR2 SYDVKM. The CDR3 totals 16 residues. Trimming shortened V by 1 base and J by 1 base, and 14 bases separated the two germline ends. CDR3 sequence: CASSLSRQNPSYEQYF. The DNA for the CDR3 is TGTGCCAGCAGTTTATCTCGGCAGAACCCTTCCTACGAGCAGTACTTC.

Remarks on this clonotype: One end of the junction does not line up with germline, which may come from a read error. The rearrangement joins TRBV2 to TRBJ1-3; TRBD1 agrees at 9 bases. The CDR3 is 16 residues long. The germline V gene encodes CDR1 SNHLY and CDR2 FYNNEI. The chain's CDR3 is CASREDRDRVRNTIYF. The CDR3 DNA is TGTGCCAGCAGAGAAGATCGGGACAGGGTCAGAAACACCATATATTTT.

This clonotype was observed at least ten times. The chain carries TRBV6-1 and TRBJ2-2; 10 bases align to TRBD2. Germline V gives CDR1 MNHNS, CDR2 SASEGT. The trim removed 6 bases at V and 3 bases at J, leaving 13 bases unmatched. The CDR3 consists of 18 residues. The CDR3 spells CASRILAGGVSYTGELFF. Written as DNA, the CDR3 is TGTGCCAGCAGGATTTTAGCGGGAGGCGTTTCGTACACCGGGGAGCTGTTTTTT.

This clonotype was found a few times. The chain joins TRBV4-2 to TRBJ2-7; D perhaps matches TRBD2 (6 bases). From germline, CDR1 is LGHNA and CDR2 YNFKEQ. This CDR3 has 16 residues. Trimming took 4 bases from V and 5 from J, leaving 21 bases between them. CDR3 in amino acids: CASSPEIGGSKNEQYF. CDR3 DNA: TGTGCCAGCAGCCCGGAGATTGGAGGGAGTAAGAACGAGCAGTACTTC.

This clonotype is a singleton in its sample. A clone one base away is much larger, so this may be a read error. The chain links TRBV20-1 to TRBJ1-1; possibly TRBD1 for D (5 bases). The CDR3 runs to 15 residues. Germline V lookup: CDR1 DFQATT, CDR2 SNEGSKA (reference sequence). CDR3 in amino acids: CSASSGGGMNTVAFF. CDR3 coding DNA: TGCAGTGCTAGCAGTGGGGGAGGCATGAACACTGTAGCTTTCTTT.

The rearrangement uses TRBV20-1 and TRBJ2-7; 10 positions agree with TRBD1. This CDR3 contains 14 residues. CDR1 and CDR2 (germline): DFQATT, SNEGSKA (reference sequence). DNA of the CDR3: TGCAGCCTAATCCGGGACAGGGGTGGCCACGAGCAGTACTTC. As protein: CSLIRDRGGHEQYF.

Many counts were recorded for this clonotype. This chain connects TRBV29-1 to TRBJ1-2, with 7 bases identical to TRBD1. CDR3 length: 16 amino acids. Germline trimming cut 6 bases from V and 4 bases from J; bases unmatched to any gene: 17. Looked up from germline, CDR1 is SQVTM and CDR2 is ANQGSEA. DNA of the CDR3: TGCAGCGTGACTACTGCCGGGACAGCCCCTGGCTATGGCTACACCTTC. Encoded protein: CSVTTAGTAPGYGYTF.

The chain carries TRBV2 and TRBJ2-2; D is unclear. This CDR3 region has 14 residues. The V gene lost 1 base and the J gene lost 6 bases, with 9 bases spanning the gap. Germline V gene lookup returns CDR1 SNHLY and CDR2 FYNNEI. CDR3 bases: TGTGCCAGCAGTGAAGGGATGTCACCCGGGGAGCTGTTTTTT. Protein: CASSEGMSPGELFF.

This chain uses TRBV19 with TRBJ1-3; TRBD1 is a possible D gene (6 bases). Germline CDR1 is LNHDA and CDR2 is SQIVND (reference sequence). Between the trimmed V and J ends, which lost 4 bases and 0 bases, there was a span of 10 bases. The CDR3 totals 15 residues. CDR3: CASSTLDSSGNTIYF. The CDR3 DNA follows: TGTGCCAGTAGTACTCTGGACAGCTCTGGAAACACCATATATTTT.

This clonotype was counted a few times. The chain couples TRBV7-2 to TRBJ2-7, with 14 bases aligning to TRBD2. V was clipped by 3 bases and J by 7 bases; unmatched bases: 5. The germline V gene encodes CDR1 SGHTA and CDR2 FQGNSA. This CDR3 contains 15 residues. CDR3 DNA sequence: TGTGCCAGCAGCTTGACTAGCGGGAGGGCCGAAGAGCAGTACTTC. Protein: CASSLTSGRAEEQYF.

This clonotype has a handful of counts. This rearrangement joins TRBV10-3 to TRBJ2-7; D uncertain. The CDR3 is 15 residues long. Trimming pared 0 bases from V and 1 base from J, leaving 10 bases between. CDR1 is ENHRY, CDR2 SYGVKD, per germline. The CDR3 DNA reads TGTGCCATCAGTGAGTCCCTCCCTGGATCCTACGAGCAGTACTTC. It encodes CAISESLPGSYEQYF.

In its sample, this clonotype was seen a few times. The V gene is TRBV7-2, the J gene TRBJ2-7; D call uncertain. CDR1 SGHTA and CDR2 FQGNSA come from the germline V gene. The CDR3 is 15 amino acids. V was pared by 1 base and J by 4 bases, with 14 bases between. The CDR3 DNA reads as TGTGCCAGCAGCTTAGTGGCGGACGCACGTTACGAGCAGTACTTC. Translating gives CASSLVADARYEQYF.

This clonotype was seen more than once but under ten times. The gene calls are TRBV5-1 and TRBJ1-2; 9 bases map to TRBD1. The CDR3 loop spans 15 amino acids. Germline V CDR1 and CDR2: SGHRS, YFSETQ. The junction had 7 bases not matched to a gene; V was cut back by 4 bases and J by 3 bases. The CDR3, as DNA: TGCGCCAGCAGCGTGACAGGGGGACCAGACTATGGCTACACCTTC. It is translated as CASSVTGGPDYGYTF.

This clonotype was recorded at least ten times. Written as DNA, the CDR3 is TGCAGTGACAACAGGGACGCCATTCAGTACTTC. This codes for CSDNRDAIQYF. This chain links TRBV20-1 with TRBJ2-4; TRBD1 is a possible D gene (6 bases). The CDR3 sequence is 11 residues long. Trimming pared 7 bases from V and 9 bases from J, leaving 13 bases between. Germline CDR1 reads DFQATT; CDR2 reads SNEGSKA (reference sequence).

The chain recombines TRBV12-3 or TRBV12-4 with TRBJ2-7; 8 positions match TRBD2. V was pared by 3 bases and J by 6 bases, with 7 bases of the junction left unmatched. The CDR3 consists of 14 residues. The CDR3 DNA reads as TGTGCCAGCAGTTTTAACCAGCGGGAGAGCGAGCAGTACTTC. The encoded protein is CASSFNQRESEQYF.

The chain is built from TRBV6-5 and TRBJ2-5; 9 nucleotides agree with TRBD2. CDR1 and CDR2 from the germline V gene are MNHEY and SVGAGI. The junction had 9 bases not matched to a gene; V was cut back by 2 bases and J by 5 bases. The CDR3 covers 16 residues. As DNA, the CDR3 is TGTGCCAGCAGTTACCCCCCCGCGGGAGGGCCGGAGACCCAGTACTTC. Translation: CASSYPPAGGPETQYF.

The table lists this clonotype with many counts. The V call is TRBV6-1, the J call TRBJ2-5, with 8 bases that match TRBD2. The V segment lost 5 bases and the J segment 3 bases; nucleotides outside the gene matches: 8. The germline V gene has CDR1 MNHNS and CDR2 SASEGT. There are 15 residues in the CDR3. This chain's CDR3 is CASSRSGSWKETQYF. CDR3 in DNA: TGTGCCAGCAGTAGGAGCGGGAGTTGGAAAGAGACCCAGTACTTC.